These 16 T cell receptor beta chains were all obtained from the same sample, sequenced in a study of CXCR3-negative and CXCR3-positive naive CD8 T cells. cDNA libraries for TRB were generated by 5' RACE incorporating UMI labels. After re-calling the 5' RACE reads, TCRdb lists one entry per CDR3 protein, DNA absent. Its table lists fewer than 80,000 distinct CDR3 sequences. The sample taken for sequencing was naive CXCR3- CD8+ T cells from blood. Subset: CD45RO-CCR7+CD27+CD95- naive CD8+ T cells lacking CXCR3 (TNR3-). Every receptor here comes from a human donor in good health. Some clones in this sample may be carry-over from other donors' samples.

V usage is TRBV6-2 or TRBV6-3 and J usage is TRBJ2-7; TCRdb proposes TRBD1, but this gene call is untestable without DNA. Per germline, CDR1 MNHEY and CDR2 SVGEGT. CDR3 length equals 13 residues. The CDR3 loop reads CASSPLAPQEQYF.

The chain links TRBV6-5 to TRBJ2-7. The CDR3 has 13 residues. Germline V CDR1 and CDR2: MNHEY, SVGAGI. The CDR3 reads CASSYTTAYEQYF.

CDR3 loop: CASSLDGDRGNEKLFF. The rearrangement uses TRBV7-9 and TRBJ1-4; TCRdb lists TRBD1, though no DNA is available to test this call. CDR1 SEHNR and CDR2 FQNEAQ come from the germline V gene (reference sequence). The CDR3 has 16 amino acids.

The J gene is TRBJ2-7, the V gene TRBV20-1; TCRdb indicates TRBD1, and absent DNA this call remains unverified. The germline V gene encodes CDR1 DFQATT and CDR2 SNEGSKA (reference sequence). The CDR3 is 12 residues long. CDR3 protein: CSASIQGYEQYF.

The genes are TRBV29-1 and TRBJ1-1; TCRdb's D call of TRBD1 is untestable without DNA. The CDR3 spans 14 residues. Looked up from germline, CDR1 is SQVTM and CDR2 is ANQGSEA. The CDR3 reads CSVTPAGAPSLAFF. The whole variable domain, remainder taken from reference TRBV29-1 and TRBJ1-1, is SAVISQKPSRDICQRGTSLTIQCQVDSQVTMMFWYRQQPGQSLTLIATANQGSEATYESGFVIDKFPISRPNLTFSTLTVSNMSPEDSSIYLCSVTPAGAPSLAFFGQGTRLTVV.

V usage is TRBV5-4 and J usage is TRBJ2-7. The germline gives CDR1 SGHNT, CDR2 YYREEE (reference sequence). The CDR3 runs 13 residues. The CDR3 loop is CASSPGTTYEQYF.

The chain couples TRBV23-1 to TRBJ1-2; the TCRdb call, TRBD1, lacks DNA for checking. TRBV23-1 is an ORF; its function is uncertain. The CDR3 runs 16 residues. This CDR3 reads CASSQLWDRVLDGYTF.

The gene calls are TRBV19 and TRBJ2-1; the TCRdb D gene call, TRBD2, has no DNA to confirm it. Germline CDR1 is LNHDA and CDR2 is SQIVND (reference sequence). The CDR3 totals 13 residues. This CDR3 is CASKKLEATEQFF.

The CDR3 region is CSARDVQADQPQHF. The chain is built from TRBV20-1 and TRBJ1-5; TCRdb reports TRBD1, a call that lacks DNA to check it against. The germline CDR1 and CDR2 sequences are DFQATT and SNEGSKA (reference sequence). The CDR3 extends over 14 amino acids.

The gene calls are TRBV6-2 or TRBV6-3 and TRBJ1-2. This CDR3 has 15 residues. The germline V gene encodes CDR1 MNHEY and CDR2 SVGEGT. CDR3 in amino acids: CASRSGRMSHYGYTF.

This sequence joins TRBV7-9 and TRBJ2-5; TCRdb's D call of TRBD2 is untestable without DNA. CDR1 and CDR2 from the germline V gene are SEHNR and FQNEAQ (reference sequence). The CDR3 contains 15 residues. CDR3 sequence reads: CASSFLDGLQETQYF.

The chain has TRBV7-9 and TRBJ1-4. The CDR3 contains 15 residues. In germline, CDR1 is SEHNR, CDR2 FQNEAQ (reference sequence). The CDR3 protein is CASSPWTASNEKLFF.

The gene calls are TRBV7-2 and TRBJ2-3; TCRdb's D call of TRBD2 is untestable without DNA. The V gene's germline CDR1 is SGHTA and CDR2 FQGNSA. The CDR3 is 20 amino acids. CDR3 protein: CASSPPGWGSGGAEADTQYF.

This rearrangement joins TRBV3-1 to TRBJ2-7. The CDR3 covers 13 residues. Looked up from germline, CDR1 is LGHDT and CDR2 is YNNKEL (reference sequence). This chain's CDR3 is CASSQDDNYEQYF.

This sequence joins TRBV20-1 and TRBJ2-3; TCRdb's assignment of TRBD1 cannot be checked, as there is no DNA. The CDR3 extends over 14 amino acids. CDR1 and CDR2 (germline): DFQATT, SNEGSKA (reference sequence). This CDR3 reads CSARNWDRTDTQYF.

The CDR3 spells CSAEANAQEKLFF. V usage is TRBV29-1 and J usage is TRBJ1-4. CDR1 and CDR2 (germline): SQVTM, ANQGSEA. The CDR3 runs 13 residues. The complete variable domain, with remaining parts taken from reference TRBV29-1 and TRBJ1-4, reads SAVISQKPSRDICQRGTSLTIQCQVDSQVTMMFWYRQQPGQSLTLIATANQGSEATYESGFVIDKFPISRPNLTFSTLTVSNMSPEDSSIYLCSAEANAQEKLFFGSGTQLSVL.